This T cell receptor (beta chain) was recorded in a study of blood T cells in healthy people across ages. The CDR3 contains 15 residues. The germline V gene encodes CDR1 SGHAT and CDR2 FQNNGV. V lost 5 bases and J lost 3; bases outside the gene matches: 9. It was with a sample-barcoded 5' primer and a J-beta primer mix that a second PCR of roughly 7 to 12 cycles was run. TCRdb analysed the 5' RACE reads with MiXCR anew, one entry per CDR3 protein. Of roughly 1,700,000 distinct CDR3 sequences in the sample, under 30% were seen once. This clonotype was picked up a small number of times. Sequencing used blood. The chain uses TRBV11-2 and TRBJ1-2; TRBD1 agrees at 7 bases. The receptor was derived from a woman in her 30s in good health. CDR3 region: CASSLGGGTDYGYTF. The CDR3 region has the DNA TGTGCCAGCAGCCTGGGAGGGGGCACGGACTATGGCTACACCTTC.